Included here is one T cell receptor (beta chain) sequence, with context. Its target is unknown. The data were taken from a study of OX40 agonist ivuxolimab in advanced cancers. The junction had 11 bases not matched to a gene; V was cut back by 7 bases and J by 7 bases. There are 15 residues in the CDR3. CDR1 is LNHDA, CDR2 SQIVND, per germline (reference sequence). The study, taken as a whole, reports: Among the lowest peripheral clonal expansion occurred in 0.1-3.0 mg/kg partial responders. Expanded clones were, on average, more numerous in CD8+ T cells than in CD4+.

This table comes from immunoSEQ multiplex PCR, and its TCRdb copy is limited to in-frame clones, with some not included. The sample yields about 26,000 clones, approximately 85% seen once. J is TRBJ2-7 and V is TRBV19; the match to TRBD2 covers 12 bases. Sequencing was performed on CD4+ or CD8+ T cells sorted from blood, taken in a trial of the OX40 agonist ivuxolimab. This clonotype was obtained from an adult with an advanced solid tumor such as melanoma, head and neck, liver or kidney cancer. CDR3 protein: CASTSRLAGVAEQYF. The CDR3 DNA sequence: TGTGCCAGTACCTCGCGACTAGCGGGAGTGGCTGAGCAGTACTTC.